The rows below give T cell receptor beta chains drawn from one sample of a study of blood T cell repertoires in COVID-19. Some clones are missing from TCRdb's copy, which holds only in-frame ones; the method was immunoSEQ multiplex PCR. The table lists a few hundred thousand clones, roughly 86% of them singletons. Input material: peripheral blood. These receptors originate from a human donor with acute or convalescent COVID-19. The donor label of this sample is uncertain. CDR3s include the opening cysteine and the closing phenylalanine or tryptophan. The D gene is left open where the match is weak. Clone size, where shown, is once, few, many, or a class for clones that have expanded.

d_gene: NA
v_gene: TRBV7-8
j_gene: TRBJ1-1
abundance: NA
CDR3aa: CASSRAGITQAFF
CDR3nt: TGTGCCAGCAGCCGGGCGGGCATTACTCAAGCTTTCTTT

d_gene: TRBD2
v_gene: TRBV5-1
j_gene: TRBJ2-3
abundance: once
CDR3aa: CASSLTGGRIDTQYF
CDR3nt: TGCGCCAGCAGCTTAACGGGGGGGCGGATAGATACGCAGTATTTT

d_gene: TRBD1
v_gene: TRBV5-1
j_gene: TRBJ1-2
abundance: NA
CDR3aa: CASGTGVEFYGYTF
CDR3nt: TGCGCCAGCGGGACAGGGGTCGAATTTTATGGCTACACCTTC

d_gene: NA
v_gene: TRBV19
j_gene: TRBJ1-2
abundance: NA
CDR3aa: CASSKAVTVNYGYTF
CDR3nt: TGTGCCAGTAGTAAGGCTGTGACAGTTAACTATGGCTACACCTTC

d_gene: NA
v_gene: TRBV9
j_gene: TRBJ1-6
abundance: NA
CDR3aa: CASSVTGSPLHF
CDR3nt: TGTGCCAGCAGCGTGACGGGGTCACCCCTCCACTTT

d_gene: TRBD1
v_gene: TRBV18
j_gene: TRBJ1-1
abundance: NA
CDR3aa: CASLLDRARGEAFF
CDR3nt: TGTGCCAGCCTATTGGACAGGGCAAGAGGTGAAGCTTTCTTT

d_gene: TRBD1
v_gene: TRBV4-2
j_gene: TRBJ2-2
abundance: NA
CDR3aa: CASSPPDRSNTGELFF
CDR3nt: TGTGCCAGCAGCCCTCCGGACAGGAGTAACACCGGGGAGCTGTTTTTT

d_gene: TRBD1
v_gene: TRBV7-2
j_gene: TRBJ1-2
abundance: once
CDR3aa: CASSFDRDGNGYTF
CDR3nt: TGTGCCAGCAGCTTTGACAGGGACGGGAATGGCTACACCTTC

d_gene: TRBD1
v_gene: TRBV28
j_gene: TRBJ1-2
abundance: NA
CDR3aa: CASSFPRGTGGRISHGYTF
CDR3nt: TGTGCCAGCAGTTTCCCGAGAGGGACAGGGGGAAGGATTAGTCATGGCTACACCTTC

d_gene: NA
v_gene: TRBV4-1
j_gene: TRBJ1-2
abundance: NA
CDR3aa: CASSQVEREPGGYTF
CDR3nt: TGCGCCAGCAGCCAAGTGGAAAGGGAGCCTGGAGGCTACACCTTC

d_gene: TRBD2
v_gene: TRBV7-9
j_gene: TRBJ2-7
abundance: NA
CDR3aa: CASSLRLAETSYEQYF
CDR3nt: TGTGCCAGCAGCTTGCGACTAGCGGAAACCTCCTACGAGCAGTACTTC

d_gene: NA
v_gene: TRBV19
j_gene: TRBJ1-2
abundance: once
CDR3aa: CASSKGGQRFGYTF
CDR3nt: TGTGCCAGTAGTAAAGGAGGACAGCGATTTGGCTACACCTTC

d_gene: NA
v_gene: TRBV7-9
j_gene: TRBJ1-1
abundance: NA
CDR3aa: CASSFRGDAFF
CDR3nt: TGTGCCAGCAGCTTCAGGGGCGACGCTTTCTTT

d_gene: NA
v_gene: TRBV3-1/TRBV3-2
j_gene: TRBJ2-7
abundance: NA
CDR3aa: CASSQAYEQYF
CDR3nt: TGTGCCAGCAGCCAGGCATACGAGCAGTACTTC

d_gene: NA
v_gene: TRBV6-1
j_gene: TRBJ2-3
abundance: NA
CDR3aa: CASSEAYGYAQYF
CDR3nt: TGTGCCAGCAGTGAAGCGTACGGGTATGCGCAGTATTTT

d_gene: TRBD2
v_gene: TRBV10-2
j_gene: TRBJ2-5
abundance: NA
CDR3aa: CASSEDLAGGRETQYF
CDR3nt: TGCGCCAGCAGTGAGGACCTAGCGGGGGGGAGGGAGACCCAGTACTTC

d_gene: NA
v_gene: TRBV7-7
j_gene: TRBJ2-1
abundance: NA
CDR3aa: CASSPSGPYNEQFF
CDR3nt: TGTGCCAGCAGCCCGAGCGGGCCATACAATGAGCAGTTCTTC

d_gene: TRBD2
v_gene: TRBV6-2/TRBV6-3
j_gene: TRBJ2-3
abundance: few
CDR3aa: CASSNTGGPSDTQYF
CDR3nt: TGTGCCAGCAGTAATACGGGAGGGCCTTCAGATACGCAGTATTTT

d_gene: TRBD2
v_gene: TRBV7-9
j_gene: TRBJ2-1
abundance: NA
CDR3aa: CASSQYGLAGHNEQFF
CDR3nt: TGTGCCAGCAGTCAATACGGACTAGCGGGCCACAATGAGCAGTTCTTC

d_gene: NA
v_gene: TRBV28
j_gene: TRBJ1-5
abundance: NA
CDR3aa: CASSFRQTTINQPQHF
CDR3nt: TGTGCCAGCAGTTTCCGCCAGACAACGATCAATCAGCCCCAGCATTTT

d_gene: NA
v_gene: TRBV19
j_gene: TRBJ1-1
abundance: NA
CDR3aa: CASTFNAKTEAFF
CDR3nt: TGTGCCAGTACTTTTAACGCGAAGACTGAAGCTTTCTTT

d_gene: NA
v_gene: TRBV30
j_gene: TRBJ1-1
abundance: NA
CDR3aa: CAQNRATNTEAFF
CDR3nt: TGTGCCCAAAACAGGGCTACGAACACTGAAGCTTTCTTT

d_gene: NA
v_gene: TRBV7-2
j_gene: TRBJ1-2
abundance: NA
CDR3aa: CASSREFYGYTF
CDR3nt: TGTGCCAGCAGCCGGGAGTTCTATGGCTACACCTTC

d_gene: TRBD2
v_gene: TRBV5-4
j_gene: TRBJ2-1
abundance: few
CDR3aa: CASSLAPMSAGGNEQFF
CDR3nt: TGTGCCAGCAGCTTGGCCCCCATGTCAGCGGGGGGGAATGAGCAGTTCTTC

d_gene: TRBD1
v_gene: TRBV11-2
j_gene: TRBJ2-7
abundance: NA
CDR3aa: CASSGTGDEQYF
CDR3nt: TGTGCCAGCAGCGGTACAGGGGACGAGCAGTACTTC

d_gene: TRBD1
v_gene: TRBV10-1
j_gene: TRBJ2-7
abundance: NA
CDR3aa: CASSEWTGQQYF
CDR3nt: TGCGCCAGCAGTGAGTGGACAGGGCAGCAGTACTTC

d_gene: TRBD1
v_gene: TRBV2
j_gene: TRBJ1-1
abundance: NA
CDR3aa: CASRKTGIGTEAFF
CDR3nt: TGTGCCAGCAGAAAGACAGGGATTGGCACTGAAGCTTTCTTT

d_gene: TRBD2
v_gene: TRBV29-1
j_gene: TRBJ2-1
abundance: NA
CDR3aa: CSVDNPSGSSNEQFF
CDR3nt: TGCAGCGTTGACAACCCTAGCGGGAGTAGCAATGAGCAGTTCTTC

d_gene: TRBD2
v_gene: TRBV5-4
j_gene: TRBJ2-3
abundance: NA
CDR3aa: CASSSRTSGWWGKDTQYF
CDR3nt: TGTGCCAGCAGCTCGAGGACTAGCGGGTGGTGGGGGAAAGATACGCAGTATTTT

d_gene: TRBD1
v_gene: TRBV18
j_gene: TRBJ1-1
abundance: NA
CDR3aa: CASSPQTGGTEAFF
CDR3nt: TGTGCCAGCTCACCCCAAACAGGGGGAACTGAAGCTTTCTTT

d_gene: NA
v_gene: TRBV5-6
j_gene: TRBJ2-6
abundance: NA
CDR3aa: CASSLLSGRRVLTF
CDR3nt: TGTGCCAGCAGCTTGTTAAGCGGTAGACGGGTCCTGACTTTC

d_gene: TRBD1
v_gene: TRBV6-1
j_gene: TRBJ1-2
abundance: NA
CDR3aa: CASSEAGTGYGYTF
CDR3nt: TGTGCCAGCAGTGAAGCCGGGACAGGGTATGGCTACACCTTC

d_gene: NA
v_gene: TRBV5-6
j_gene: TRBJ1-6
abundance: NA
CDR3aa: CASSLWEGVIRPLHF
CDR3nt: TGTGCCAGCAGCTTGTGGGAGGGGGTTATTAGGCCCCTCCACTTT

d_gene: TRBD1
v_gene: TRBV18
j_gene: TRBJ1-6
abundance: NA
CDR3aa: CASSPQGDSPLHF
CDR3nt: TGTGCCAGCTCACCCCAGGGGGATTCACCCCTCCACTTT

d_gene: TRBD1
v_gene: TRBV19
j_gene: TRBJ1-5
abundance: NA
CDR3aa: CASSMGQGWQPQHF
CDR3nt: TGTGCCAGTAGTATGGGACAGGGGTGGCAGCCCCAGCATTTT

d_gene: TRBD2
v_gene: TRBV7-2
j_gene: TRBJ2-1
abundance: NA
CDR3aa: CASSLAVAGGPGEQFF
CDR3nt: TGTGCCAGCAGCTTAGCTGTAGCGGGAGGGCCGGGTGAGCAGTTCTTC

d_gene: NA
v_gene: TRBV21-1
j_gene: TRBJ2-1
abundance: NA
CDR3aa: CASSIPSGPTKTTGGFPNEQFF
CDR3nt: TGTGCCAGCAGCATTCCTTCAGGACCGACGAAGACGACAGGGGGCTTCCCAAATGAGCAGTTCTTC

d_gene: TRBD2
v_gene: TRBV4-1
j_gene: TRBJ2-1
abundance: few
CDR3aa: CASSQTAGGRDNEQFF
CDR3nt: TGCGCCAGCAGCCAAACGGCGGGGGGGAGAGACAATGAGCAGTTCTTC